The 19 T cell receptor beta chains presented below share a single source sample, sequenced in a study of regulatory T cells in long-lasting Graves disease. The sample's time point: newly diagnosed GD, antithyroid drugs for less than 3 months. The TCR library used RNA extracted from PBMCs. To make TCR beta libraries, researchers used iRepertoire HTBI primers and Arm-PCR of CDR3 regions. Via MiXCR, TCRdb re-called the multiplex PCR reads, giving one row per CDR3 protein. This sample carries 440,000 or so distinct CDR3 sequences, about 16% of them seen once, and the ten largest clones take roughly 10%. These data also featured in a second study, about T cells in Graves' hyperthyroidism and ophthalmopathy.

The material sequenced was peripheral blood mononuclear cells (PBMCs), taken at new diagnosis, from a patient treated with antithyroid drugs. These receptor sequences come from a woman aged 25 to 39 with Graves disease.

In regard to this clonotype: A read error may be the cause here, since a much bigger clone is one base away. CDR3 nucleotides: TGTGCCGGGAAGGGGGGGCAGGACGATAGCAATGAGCAGTTCTTC. The encoded protein is CAGKGGQDDSNEQFF. The rearrangement links TRBV7-3 to TRBJ2-1, with D possibly TRBD2 on 7 matching bases. Germline-derived CDR1 and CDR2 are SGHTA and FQGTGA. V was trimmed by 11 bases and J by 6 bases, leaving 23 bases between them. This CDR3 has 15 amino acids. Based on the CDR3 plus reference TRBV7-3 and TRBJ2-1, the full variable domain is GAGVSQTPSNKVTEKGKYVELRCDPISGHTALYWYRQSLGQGPEFLIYFQGTGAADDSGLPNDRFFAVRPEGSVSTLKIQRTERGDSAVYLCAGKGGQDDSNEQFFGPGTRLTVL.

The V and J genes are TRBV28 and TRBJ2-2, with 9 bases fitting TRBD1. Germline V lookup: CDR1 MDHEN, CDR2 SYDVKM. After removal of 6 bases from V and 5 bases from J, the junction contained 4 bases not matched to a gene. This CDR3 has 14 residues. Here the CDR3 DNA reads TGTGCCAGCAGCACAGGGGGCGGTACCGGGGAGCTGTTTTTT. As protein: CASSTGGGTGELFF.

Points on this clonotype: Possible read error: a much larger clone is one base away. The genes are TRBV2 and TRBJ1-5; no definite D call. Looked up from germline, CDR1 is SNHLY and CDR2 is FYNNEI. This CDR3 contains 13 residues. The V gene lost 6 bases and the J gene lost 0 bases, with 6 bases spanning the gap. The CDR3, as DNA: TGTGCCAGCAGACGCCATAGCAATCAGCCCCAGCATTTT. It specifies CASRRHSNQPQHF. The full variable domain, with the rest looked up from reference TRBV2 and TRBJ1-5, is EPEVTQTPSHQVTQMGQEVILRCVPISNHLYFYWYRQILGQKVEFLVSFYNNEISEKSEIFDDQFSVERPDGSNFTLKIRSTKLEDSAMYFCASRRHSNQPQHFGDGTRLSIL.

This clonotype was seen repeatedly, ten times or more. The J gene is TRBJ1-2, the V gene TRBV29-1, with D possibly TRBD1 on 6 matching bases. The germline gives CDR1 SQVTM, CDR2 ANQGSEA. This CDR3 has 14 residues. V was shortened by 0 bases and J by 8 bases, with 16 bases between the two germline ends. The CDR3 here is CSVEDPGRGNGYTF. Written as DNA, the CDR3 is TGCAGCGTTGAAGATCCCGGCAGGGGCAACGGCTACACCTTC.

At least ten counts were recorded for this clonotype. This chain uses TRBV12-3 or TRBV12-4 with TRBJ2-2, with D tentatively TRBD2 (6 bases). The CDR3 has 17 amino acids. The V gene lost 7 bases and the J gene lost 7 bases, with 25 bases spanning the gap. CDR3 protein: CASKSWRDPPRDGELFF. The CDR3 nucleotides are TGTGCCAGCAAGTCTTGGCGGGACCCTCCAAGGGACGGGGAGCTGTTTTTT.

The chain links TRBV19 to TRBJ1-4; D gene ambiguous. CDR1 LNHDA and CDR2 SQIVND come from the germline V gene (reference sequence). CDR3 size: 12 residues. V lost 5 bases to trimming and J lost 8 bases, with 9 bases between them. The CDR3 sequence: CASSGESEKLFF. The CDR3 nucleotides read TGTGCCAGTAGTGGCGAATCCGAAAAACTGTTTTTT. Supplemented by reference TRBV19 and TRBJ1-4, the full variable domain reads DGGITQSPKYLFRKEGQNVTLSCEQNLNHDAMYWYRQDPGQGLRLIYYSQIVNDFQKGDIAEGYSVSREKKESFPLTVTSAQKNPTAFYLCASSGESEKLFFGSGTQLSVL.

On this clonotype itself: This may come from a read error, since a much larger clone is one base off. The CDR3 sequence: CASSSQLAGGRWDTGELFF. CDR3 nucleotides: TGTGCCAGCAGTTCCCAACTAGCGGGAGGGCGGTGGGACACCGGGGAGCTGTTTTTT. The V call is TRBV27, the J call TRBJ2-2; 13 bases agree with TRBD2. V was clipped by 4 bases and J by 3 bases; unmatched bases: 11. Germline values: CDR1 MNHEY, CDR2 SMNVEV (reference sequence). The length of the CDR3 is 19 residues.

This clonotype was observed at least ten times. The rearrangement joins TRBV28 to TRBJ1-1; D is uncertain. The CDR3 sequence is 12 residues long. Trimming removed 6 bases from V and 4 bases from J, with 9 bases in between. CDR1 is MDHEN and CDR2 is SYDVKM in the germline V gene. The CDR3 loop is CASRTSTTEAFF. The CDR3 DNA reads as TGTGCCAGCAGGACATCGACCACTGAAGCTTTCTTT.

This clonotype was recorded at least ten times. The chain couples TRBV12-3 or TRBV12-4 to TRBJ1-2; D gene unclear. The CDR3 extends over 13 amino acids. Trimming shortened V by 2 bases and J by 4 bases, and 8 bases separated the two germline ends. The CDR3 nucleotides are TGTGCCAGCAGTTTATTCGGCCTCTATGGCTACACCTTC. Translating gives CASSLFGLYGYTF.

Notes on this clonotype: A read error may be the cause here, since a much bigger clone is one base away. The rearrangement links TRBV12-3 or TRBV12-4 to TRBJ1-1; D unclear. This CDR3 has 13 residues. Trimming shortened V by 6 bases and J by 0 bases, and 8 bases separated the two germline ends. CDR3: CASRGPLNTEAFF. As DNA, the CDR3 is TGTGCCAGCAGAGGGCCTTTGAACACTGAAGCTTTCTTT.

The gene calls are TRBV7-9 and TRBJ2-1; 9 bases are shared with TRBD1. Germline CDR1 is SEHNR and CDR2 is FQNEAQ (reference sequence). V trimming: 4 bases; J trimming: 7 bases; junction bases outside the gene matches: 5. The CDR3 spans 14 residues. This chain's CDR3 is CASSSPDRGNEQFF. The CDR3 nucleotides are TGTGCCAGCAGCTCCCCCGACAGGGGGAATGAGCAGTTCTTC.

This clonotype was counted many times. The genes are TRBV18 and TRBJ2-7; the match to TRBD1 covers 8 bases. The trim removed 1 base at V and 2 bases at J, leaving 1 base unmatched. The CDR3 extends over 14 amino acids. CDR1 KGHSH and CDR2 LQKENI come from the germline V gene. CDR3 sequence (DNA): TGTGCCAGCTCACCACAGGGACAGGCCTACGAGCAGTACTTC. Residues: CASSPQGQAYEQYF. The full variable domain, its missing parts supplied by reference TRBV18 and TRBJ2-7, is NAGVMQNPRHLVRRRGQEARLRCSPMKGHSHVYWYRQLPEEGLKFMVYLQKENIIDESGMPKERFSAEFPKEGPSILRIQQVVRGDSAAYFCASSPQGQAYEQYFGPGTRLTVT.

A note on this clonotype: A far larger clone is only one base removed, so a read error is likely. V and J are TRBV11-2 and TRBJ2-7; TRBD2 aligns across 7 bases. The CDR3 contains 15 residues. Germline CDR1 reads SGHAT; CDR2 reads FQNNGV. The V segment lost 5 bases and the J segment 7 bases; nucleotides outside the gene matches: 14. This chain's CDR3 is CASSPRRERGNEQYF. The CDR3 DNA follows: TGTGCCAGCAGCCCGCGGCGGGAGAGGGGCAATGAGCAGTACTTC.

There are many counts of this clonotype. The V and J genes are TRBV12-3 or TRBV12-4 and TRBJ1-3; tentative D call: TRBD1 (5 bases). The CDR3 contains 15 residues. V lost 7 bases and J lost 0, with 13 bases in between. DNA of the CDR3: TGTGCCAGCAACACCGGGGGGACCTCTGGAAACACCATATATTTT. This sequence encodes CASNTGGTSGNTIYF.

This clonotype was detected ten times or more. The chain combines TRBV19 with TRBJ1-1; perhaps TRBD1 as D (5 bases). Looked up from germline, CDR1 is LNHDA and CDR2 is SQIVND (reference sequence). The CDR3 sequence is 14 residues long. V gave up 5 bases and J gave up 4 bases, with 14 bases separating them. CDR3 residues: CASSAGPLSTEAFF. CDR3 DNA: TGTGCCAGTAGTGCGGGACCGTTGAGCACTGAAGCTTTCTTT. The full variable domain, with the rest looked up from reference TRBV19 and TRBJ1-1, is DGGITQSPKYLFRKEGQNVTLSCEQNLNHDAMYWYRQDPGQGLRLIYYSQIVNDFQKGDIAEGYSVSREKKESFPLTVTSAQKNPTAFYLCASSAGPLSTEAFFGQGTRLTVV.

The J gene is TRBJ1-1, the V gene TRBV4-2; maybe TRBD1 (6 bases). Germline V gives CDR1 LGHNA, CDR2 YNFKEQ. CDR3 length: 18 residues. Trimming stripped 5 bases from V and 5 bases from J, with 27 bases between. The CDR3 reads CASSSYPTPTGQGTEAFF. The CDR3 DNA sequence: TGTGCCAGCAGCTCATACCCCACTCCGACAGGCCAGGGAACTGAAGCTTTCTTT.

This rearrangement joins TRBV2 to TRBJ1-5; the D gene is possibly TRBD1 (6 bases). The V gene lost 4 bases and the J gene lost 9 bases, with 19 bases spanning the gap. In germline, CDR1 is SNHLY, CDR2 FYNNEI. The CDR3 covers 15 residues. Here the CDR3 reads CASSGRQEATPPQHF. CDR3 nucleotides: TGTGCCAGCAGTGGCCGACAGGAGGCGACTCCGCCCCAGCATTTT.

This clonotype turned up a few times. The V call is TRBV27, the J call TRBJ2-1; weak D call: TRBD2 (5 bases). Germline CDR1 is MNHEY and CDR2 is SMNVEV (reference sequence). The length of the CDR3 is 12 residues. V lost 5 bases and J lost 10, with 12 bases in between. CDR3 in DNA: TGTGCCAGCAGTCCGCTCTCGGGAGAGCAGTTCTTC. Translating it yields CASSPLSGEQFF.

In this sample, this clonotype turned up a few times. CDR3 DNA sequence: TGTGCCAGCAGTTTATTGACCGGGTTTCCCCTCCACTTT. This sequence encodes CASSLLTGFPLHF. V usage is TRBV12-3 or TRBV12-4 and J usage is TRBJ1-6; no clear D. CDR3 size: 13 residues. The V end was cut by 2 bases, the J end by 13 bases, with 12 bases between.